Detailed here is one T cell receptor beta chain. What it binds is unknown. The repertoire was sequenced with immunoSEQ multiplex PCR; TCRdb's copy has only in-frame clones and lacks some. The sample shows about 56,000 clones, less than 90% of them seen only once. This sample stems from a study of a mutant IDH1 vaccine in newly diagnosed glioma. Study-level information: Commencement of vaccination occurred 4-6 weeks following radiotherapy alone, or concurrently with temozolomide cycles. Most patients had received both radiotherapy and temozolomide, the prior options being radiotherapy, temozolomide, or both.

The sample's time point: week 47, end of study. What each vaccine dose contained was 300 ug of mutant IDH1 20-mer peptide, accompanied by topical imiquimod. CDR3 length: 15 residues. V lost 5 bases to trimming and J lost 3 bases; unmatched junction nucleotides: 4. Germline-derived CDR1 and CDR2 are SGHTA and FQGNSA. The V gene is TRBV7-2, the J gene TRBJ2-2; 9 bases align to TRBD1. This sequence was found in a woman aged 50 to 65 with glioma. Specimen: PBMCs, collected from a glioma patient whose treatment included an IDH1 peptide vaccine. For the CDR3, the DNA is TGTGCCAGCAGCCAAGACAGGGGGTACACCGGGGAGCTGTTTTTT. Protein: CASSQDRGYTGELFF.